A single sample is the source of the 18 T cell receptor beta chains below, sequenced in a study of blood T cell repertoires in COVID-19. The table came from immunoSEQ multiplex PCR; TCRdb's copy has only in-frame clones and leaves some out. This sample has about 330,000 clones; approximately 89% occur once, and the top ten carry about 5.7%. What was sequenced was PBMCs or T cells enriched from blood (not recorded which). Every receptor here comes from a woman in her 30s who had recovered from COVID-19.

The chain carries TRBV6-5 and TRBJ1-6; D perhaps matches TRBD1 (5 bases). In germline, CDR1 is MNHEY, CDR2 SVGAGI. This CDR3 region has 15 residues. V lost 3 bases, J lost 11 bases, and 17 bases lay in between. For the CDR3, the DNA is TGTGCCAGCAGTTATAACGGGGGTGGGTCTGCACCCCTCCACTTT. It specifies CASSYNGGGSAPLHF.

For this clone: Mismatch with germline at one junction end may stem from a read error. The chain joins TRBV2 to TRBJ2-7; 11 bases match TRBD2. The length of the CDR3 is 15 residues. Germline lookup yields CDR1 SNHLY and CDR2 FYNNEI. The CDR3 DNA reads TGTGCCAGCAGCTCCACTACATCTAGCGGGGGGAACAGGAACTTC. Translated: CASSSTTSSGGNRNF. The whole variable domain, filled in from reference TRBV2 and TRBJ2-7, reads EPEVTQTPSHQVTQMGQEVILRCVPISNHLYFYWYRQILGQKVEFLVSFYNNEISEKSEIFDDQFSVERPDGSNFTLKIRSTKLEDSAMYFCASSSTTSSGGNRNFGPGTRLTVT.

This clone was seen many times. This chain links TRBV5-6 with TRBJ1-6, with D maybe TRBD1 (5 bases). Trimming stripped 3 bases from V and 8 bases from J, with 18 bases between. There are 16 residues in the CDR3. Germline CDR1 and CDR2: SGHDT and YYEEEE. In DNA, the CDR3 is TGTGCCAGCAGCTACCCGGGTTCCCGGGGGGATTCACCCCTCCACTTT. Translation gives CASSYPGSRGDSPLHF. The whole variable domain, filled in from reference TRBV5-6 and TRBJ1-6, reads DAGVTQSPTHLIKTRGQQVTLRCSPKSGHDTVSWYQQALGQGPQFIFQYYEEEERQRGNFPDRFSGHQFPNYSSELNVNALLLGDSALYLCASSYPGSRGDSPLHFGNGTRLTVT.

The rearrangement joins TRBV3-1 (or the pseudogene TRBV3-2) to TRBJ1-4, with TRBD1 as a possible D gene (6 bases). This CDR3 comprises 17 residues. The germline V gene encodes CDR1 LGHDT and CDR2 YNNKEL (reference sequence). V gave up 3 bases and J gave up 4 bases, with 18 bases separating them. In DNA, the CDR3 is TGTGCCAGCAGCCACACTCCTGGGGGCTCCCGTAATGAAAAACTGTTTTTT. Amino acids: CASSHTPGGSRNEKLFF.

The chain joins TRBV3-1 (or the pseudogene TRBV3-2) to TRBJ1-1; tentative D call: TRBD1 (5 bases). Germline loops: CDR1 LGHDT, CDR2 YNNKEL (reference sequence). Trimming cost V 3 bases and J 2 bases, with 10 bases left between them. The CDR3 extends over 14 amino acids. The CDR3 sequence is CASSHDSLNTEAFF. Written as DNA, the CDR3 is TGTGCCAGCAGCCACGACAGCTTAAACACTGAAGCTTTCTTT.

The genes are TRBV10-3 and TRBJ1-4, with D maybe TRBD1 (5 bases). Germline loops: CDR1 ENHRY, CDR2 SYGVKD. The length of the CDR3 is 15 residues. Between the trimmed V and J ends, which lost 0 bases and 3 bases, there was a span of 8 bases. The CDR3: CAISESQGANEKLFF. The CDR3 DNA reads TGTGCCATCAGTGAGTCTCAGGGCGCTAATGAAAAACTGTTTTTT.

This chain uses TRBV9 with TRBJ1-3; D ambiguous. Trimming shortened V by 0 bases and J by 0 bases, and 19 bases separated the two germline ends. Germline V gene lookup returns CDR1 SGDLS and CDR2 YYNGEE. The CDR3 is 19 amino acids. The chain's CDR3 is CASSVAISSEATSGNTIYF. CDR3 DNA sequence: TGTGCCAGCAGCGTAGCTATATCCTCGGAGGCTACCTCTGGAAACACCATATATTTT.

The chain has TRBV4-2 and TRBJ1-1; 8 bases agree with TRBD1. Germline V gene data show CDR1 as LGHNA and CDR2 as YNFKEQ. This CDR3 spans 15 amino acids. V gave up 5 bases and J gave up 2 bases; unmatched junction bases: 7. The CDR3 protein is CASSAVTGANTEAFF. The CDR3 region has the DNA TGTGCCAGCAGCGCCGTGACAGGGGCCAACACTGAAGCTTTCTTT.

The V call is TRBV11-2, the J call TRBJ1-1, with a tentative D call TRBD1 (5 bases). V lost 5 bases, J lost 7 bases, and 14 bases lay in between. Germline lookup yields CDR1 SGHAT and CDR2 FQNNGV. This CDR3 has 13 residues. For the CDR3, the DNA is TGTGCCAGCAGCCGACAGAATTTCCTTGAAGCTTTCTTT. Protein product: CASSRQNFLEAFF.

The chain uses TRBV9 and TRBJ1-2; 7 bases line up with TRBD1. J gave up 3 bases and V 2 bases, and 22 bases lay outside the gene matches. The germline V gene has CDR1 SGDLS and CDR2 YYNGEE. The CDR3 extends over 20 amino acids. The CDR3 protein is CASSVAPTGTEDRTDYGYTF. The CDR3 nucleotides read TGTGCCAGCAGCGTTGCCCCAACCGGGACAGAAGACCGAACAGACTATGGCTACACCTTC.

The chain carries TRBV9 and TRBJ2-1, with 9 positions matching TRBD2. The CDR3 covers 15 residues. Per the germline V gene, CDR1 is SGDLS and CDR2 is YYNGEE. Trimming cost V 0 bases and J 6 bases; bases outside gene matches: 4. The CDR3 sequence: CASSVVSGGLNEQFF. The CDR3 DNA reads TGTGCCAGCAGCGTAGTCAGCGGGGGGCTCAATGAGCAGTTCTTC.

The V gene is TRBV27, the J gene TRBJ2-7; 8 bases map to TRBD1. CDR3 length: 15 residues. The germline V gene has CDR1 MNHEY and CDR2 SMNVEV (reference sequence). The junction had 6 bases not matched to a gene; V was cut back by 3 bases and J by 2 bases. CDR3 bases: TGTGCCAGCAGTTTCGACAGGGGCTTAACCTACGAGCAGTACTTC. Protein sequence: CASSFDRGLTYEQYF.

The chain links TRBV9 to TRBJ1-6; D is perhaps TRBD1 (5 bases). CDR3 length: 17 residues. Germline V CDR1 and CDR2: SGDLS, YYNGEE. Trimming shortened V by 4 bases and J by 3 bases, and 17 bases separated the two germline ends. As DNA, the CDR3 is TGTGCCAGCAGCTTAACCGGGGGGGAATTCTATAATTCACCCCTCCACTTT. The encoded protein is CASSLTGGEFYNSPLHF.

The chain carries TRBV6-5 and TRBJ2-3; TRBD2 agrees at 15 bases. This CDR3 comprises 15 residues. V was pared by 6 bases and J by 9 bases, with 7 bases of the junction left unmatched. Germline-derived CDR1 and CDR2 are MNHEY and SVGAGI. CDR3: CASRPGLAGGRTQYF. The CDR3 DNA reads as TGTGCCAGCAGGCCGGGACTAGCGGGGGGAAGGACGCAGTATTTT.

This clone has only one observation. The chain carries TRBV4-1 and TRBJ1-2; D is perhaps TRBD1 (6 bases). Germline CDR1 reads MGHRA; CDR2 reads YSYEKL. Trimming left V 0 bases short and J 0 bases short, with 23 bases between. The CDR3 totals 20 residues. The CDR3 region is CASSQDLGVGGDIANYGYTF. The DNA of the CDR3 is TGCGCCAGCAGCCAAGATTTAGGAGTGGGAGGGGACATCGCTAACTATGGCTACACCTTC.

The rearrangement uses TRBV6-6 and TRBJ1-2, with 12 bases identical to TRBD1. Trimming cost V 9 bases and J 0 bases; bases outside gene matches: 5. The CDR3 extends over 15 amino acids. Germline-derived CDR1 and CDR2 are MNHNY and SVGAGI (reference sequence). CDR3 sequence reads: CASRDRGQSNYGYTF. CDR3 in DNA: TGTGCCAGTCGGGACAGGGGGCAATCTAACTATGGCTACACCTTC.

The J gene is TRBJ1-5, the V gene TRBV6-7, with TRBD1 identical over 9 bases. TRBV6-7 is recorded as an ORF, its role being uncertain. This CDR3 contains 14 residues. V shed 3 bases and J 9 bases; nucleotides not matched to a gene: 6. CDR3 protein: CASSYWGQGWPQHF. CDR3 DNA sequence: TGTGCCAGCAGTTATTGGGGACAGGGTTGGCCCCAGCATTTT.

The chain is built from TRBV19 and TRBJ2-7; D perhaps matches TRBD1 (5 bases). Looked up from germline, CDR1 is LNHDA and CDR2 is SQIVND (reference sequence). Deletions cut 3 bases from V and 2 bases from J, with 11 bases between. The CDR3 contains 14 residues. The CDR3 region has the DNA TGTGCCAGTAGTATTGGTACAGGTCCCTACGAGCAGTACTTC. It yields the protein CASSIGTGPYEQYF.